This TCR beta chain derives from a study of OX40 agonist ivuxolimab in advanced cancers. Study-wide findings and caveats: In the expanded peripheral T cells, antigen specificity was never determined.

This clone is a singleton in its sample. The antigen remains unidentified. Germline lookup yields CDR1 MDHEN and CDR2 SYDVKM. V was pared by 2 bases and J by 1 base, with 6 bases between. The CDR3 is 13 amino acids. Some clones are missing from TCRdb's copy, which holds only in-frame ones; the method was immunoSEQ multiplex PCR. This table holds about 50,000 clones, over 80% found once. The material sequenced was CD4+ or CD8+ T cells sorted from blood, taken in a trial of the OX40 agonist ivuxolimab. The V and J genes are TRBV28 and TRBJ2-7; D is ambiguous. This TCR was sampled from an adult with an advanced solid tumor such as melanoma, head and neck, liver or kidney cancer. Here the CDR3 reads CASSLGVSYEQYF. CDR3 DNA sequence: TGTGCCAGCAGTTTAGGGGTTTCCTACGAGCAGTACTTC.